These 26 T cell receptor beta chains were sequenced from one sample in a study of tumor-infiltrating lymphocytes in primary liver carcinoma (dated by TCRdb to about 2017). Without any cell sorting, total RNA and DNA were extracted together from about 19-30 mg of bulk tissue using the AllPrep DNA/RNA mini kit. The listed sequencing device is Illumina HiSeq 2500. Starting from approximately 500 ng total RNA, TCRbeta-specific cDNA was produced by reverse transcription with a constant-region primer and ProtoScript II reverse transcriptase. Three nested multiplex PCR rounds, following a slightly modified ARM-PCR procedure, were used to build the TCRbeta libraries. The first two PCR rounds used multiplex TRBV1-TRBV30 forward primers with a Cbeta reverse primer, each for around 10 cycles. TCRdb took the public reads, trimmed them with fastp at Q25, ran MiXCR for clone calling and kept in-frame beta chains. Rows merge per CDR3 protein into single entries with the most common DNA and genes. This sample is represented by 110,000 or so distinct CDR3 sequences; around 83% of them were singletons. Jointly, the top ten make up approximately 18% of the sample.

The sample comprised liver tumor tissue from sampling region 3. Taken with the paper, the label for cell subset or site translates to: tumor region T3, left-lateral pole. All receptors derive from a middle-aged man with primary liver carcinoma and hepatitis B virus infection.

The sample holds a few counts of this clonotype. The chain combines TRBV29-1 with TRBJ1-5; D is undetermined. This CDR3 is built from 13 residues. Germline CDR1 reads SQVTM; CDR2 reads ANQGSEA. Trimming left V 4 bases short and J 3 bases short, with 10 bases between. CDR3 amino acids: CSVVHVLNQPQHF. The CDR3 DNA is TGCAGCGTTGTTCATGTCCTCAATCAGCCCCAGCATTTT.

In this sample, this clonotype turned up once. This chain joins TRBV5-4 and TRBJ2-2, with 9 bases lining up with TRBD2. Germline assignment: CDR1 SGHNT and CDR2 YYREEE (reference sequence). The length of the CDR3 is 18 residues. V shed 2 bases and J 6 bases; nucleotides not matched to a gene: 14. As DNA, the CDR3 is TGTGCCAGCAGCTTCGGGCGAAATATGGCTAGCGGGGCCGGGGAGCTGTTTTTT. As protein: CASSFGRNMASGAGELFF. The variable domain in full, with the rest retrieved from reference TRBV5-4 and TRBJ2-2, is ETGVTQSPTHLIKTRGQQVTLRCSSQSGHNTVSWYQQALGQGPQFIFQYYREEENGRGNFPPRFSGLQFPNYSSELNVNALELDDSALYLCASSFGRNMASGAGELFFGEGSRLTVL.

The chain uses TRBV11-1 and TRBJ2-2; possible D gene TRBD1, 6 bases. Germline lookup yields CDR1 SGHAT and CDR2 FQDESV (reference sequence). CDR3 size: 13 residues. V dropped 5 bases and J dropped 16 bases, with 20 bases sitting between them. Written as DNA, the CDR3 is TGTGCCAGCAGCCTTTGGGACACCGGGAAGCCGTTTTTT. It translates to CASSLWDTGKPFF.

Note on this clonotype: Its ends do not fully match the called genes, so a read error is possible. The V gene is TRBV11-3, the J gene TRBJ2-1; D call uncertain. The V gene's germline CDR1 is SGHNT and CDR2 YENEEA. The CDR3 runs 14 residues. CDR3 loop: CVSSLGVPNNKQFF. In DNA form, the CDR3 reads TGTGTCAGCAGCTTAGGCGTCCCGAACAATAAGCAGTTCTTC.

This clonotype was counted only a few times. One junction end disagrees with the germline gene, perhaps due to a read error. V usage is TRBV4-3 and J usage is TRBJ2-1; possibly TRBD1 for D (5 bases). Germline V lookup: CDR1 LGHNA, CDR2 YSLEER. The CDR3 runs to 14 residues. CDR3: CTSSQGRTNNEQFF. CDR3 nucleotide sequence: TGCACCAGTAGCCAGGGCAGGACCAACAATGAGCAGTTCTTC.

This clonotype was seen a single time. The missing conserved phenylalanine or tryptophan at the end of this CDR3 makes a read error likely. The rearrangement uses TRBV29-1 and TRBJ2-3; D possibly uses TRBD1 or TRBD2 (5 bases each). There are 14 residues in the CDR3. Germline V gene data show CDR1 as SQVTM and CDR2 as ANQGSEA. CDR3 protein: CNVGAVGPGDTQYS. DNA of the CDR3: TGCAACGTTGGAGCGGTGGGACCGGGAGATACGCAGTATTCT.

Notes on this clonotype: The junction differs from germline at one of its ends, possibly a read error. J is TRBJ2-3 and V is TRBV11-1; a possible D gene is TRBD2 (5 bases). Germline loops: CDR1 SGHAT, CDR2 FQDESV (reference sequence). This CDR3 spans 15 amino acids. CDR3 DNA: TGTGTCAGCAGTTTGGCGAGGGAGAGCACAGATACGCTGTATTTT. Its protein product is CVSSLARESTDTLYF.

As for this clonotype: Given the absence of the conserved phenylalanine or tryptophan at the CDR3 end, a read error is likely. The J gene is TRBJ1-6, the V gene TRBV14, with D maybe TRBD1 (6 bases). The germline CDR1 and CDR2 sequences are SGHDN and FVKESK. V lost 9 bases and J 7 bases, leaving 16 bases between the germline ends. The CDR3 is 14 residues long. CDR3 protein: CASRHSGENSPLHS. CDR3 sequence (DNA): TGTGCCAGTAGACACTCAGGGGAAAATTCACCCCTCCACTCT.

The chain uses TRBV4-1 and TRBJ2-5; TRBD2 matches 7 bases. Trimming at V came to 7 bases and at J to 4 bases, leaving 21 bases not matched to a gene. Germline assignment: CDR1 MGHRA and CDR2 YSYEKL. The CDR3 runs 18 residues. CDR3 in DNA: TGCGCCAGCAACTCTTCAGGAGGCTCCGCTAGCGGCCGAGAGACCCAGTACTTC. This encodes CASNSSGGSASGRETQYF.

A remark on this clonotype: Compared with germline, one end of the junction differs, possibly owing to a read error. The chain uses TRBV24-1 and TRBJ2-3; D unresolved. CDR1 KGHDR and CDR2 SFDVKD come from the germline V gene. CDR3 length: 14 amino acids. CDR3 sequence reads: CATSAACTVDTQYF. CDR3 DNA: TGTGCCACGAGTGCGGCATGTACGGTAGATACGCAGTATTTT.

The V gene is TRBV1, the J gene TRBJ2-5. TRBV1 is deemed a pseudogene. The CDR3 sequence is 13 residues long. The CDR3 here is CTISHDIQETQYF. For the CDR3, the DNA is TGCACCATCAGCCACGACATACAAGAGACCCAGTACTTC.

The chain links TRBV6-2 or TRBV6-3 to TRBJ2-7; D perhaps matches TRBD2 (5 bases). This CDR3 spans 14 amino acids. V was pared by 9 bases and J by 5 bases, with 20 bases between. Germline CDR1 is MNHEY and CDR2 is SVGEGT. The CDR3 DNA sequence: TGTGCCAGTATCCTCCGGGAAAGGGCCCACGAGCAGTACTTC. Its translation is CASILRERAHEQYF.

As regards this clonotype: The final CDR3 position lacks the conserved phenylalanine or tryptophan, pointing to a likely read error. This sequence joins TRBV11-2 and TRBJ2-6; 8 nucleotides align to TRBD1. The germline gives CDR1 SGHAT, CDR2 FQNNGV. The CDR3 runs to 21 residues. In DNA form, the CDR3 reads TGTGCCAGCAGCATGGGGGGAGACAGGGGCATTTCCCTTTCTGGGCCCAACGTCCTGACTTTA. This codes for CASSMGGDRGISLSGPNVLTL.

Note on this clonotype: A read error may produce the germline difference seen at one junction end. V usage is TRBV10-3 and J usage is TRBJ2-2; 9 bases align to TRBD1. CDR1 is ENHRY and CDR2 is SYGVKD in the germline V gene. The CDR3 sequence is 13 residues long. The CDR3 DNA sequence: TGTGCCACCAGTGGACAGGGGAGCGGGGAGCTGTCTTTT. Protein product: CATSGQGSGELSF.

With regard to this clonotype: A junction boundary mismatches the germline segment, possibly from a read error. The rearrangement uses TRBV12-3 or TRBV12-4 and TRBJ2-1; D might be TRBD1 (7 bases). CDR3 size: 17 residues. The CDR3 here is CTSSPGSGAGGYNERFF. DNA for the CDR3: TGTACCAGCAGCCCGGGTTCGGGGGCAGGGGGGTACAATGAGCGGTTCTTC.

As for this clonotype: The junction departs from the called germline gene at one end, perhaps through a read error. V gene TRBV13 combines with J gene TRBJ2-2; 14 nucleotides match TRBD2. The germline CDR1 and CDR2 sequences are PRHDT and FYEKMQ (reference sequence). CDR3 length: 15 residues. CDR3 sequence (DNA): TGTGCTAGCAGCTTGACTAGCGGGAGGGCCGGGGGGCTGCTTTTT. Protein: CASSLTSGRAGGLLF.

As for this clonotype: In this CDR3 the conserved last residue, phenylalanine or tryptophan, is missing, so a read error is likely. The chain has TRBV10-3 and TRBJ2-1; D possibly matches TRBD1 or TRBD2 (5 bases each). Germline CDR1 ENHRY, CDR2 SYGVKD. The CDR3 spans 12 residues. CDR3 loop: CGTEGDHNEQFS. CDR3 in DNA: TGTGGTACCGAAGGGGACCACAATGAGCAGTTCTCC.

In regard to this clonotype: Relative to the germline gene, one junction end is altered; a read error may explain this. The chain carries TRBV29-1 and TRBJ1-2, with D unclear. The CDR3 has 12 residues. From germline, CDR1 is SQVTM and CDR2 ANQGSEA. The chain's CDR3 is CSIAKTDYDYTF. Written as DNA, the CDR3 is TGCAGCATTGCCAAGACCGACTATGACTACACCTTC.

Of note for this clonotype: This CDR3 fails to terminate in the conserved phenylalanine or tryptophan, so it likely reflects a read error. The rearrangement uses TRBV6-5 and TRBJ1-2; 7 nucleotides agree with TRBD1. Germline V CDR1 and CDR2: MNHEY, SVGAGI. The CDR3 sequence is 14 residues long. Here the CDR3 DNA reads TGTACCAGCAGTTACTCGTGGGACAGCTATGGCTACACCTAT. This codes for CTSSYSWDSYGYTY.

This rearrangement joins TRBV4-1 to TRBJ2-3, with TRBD2 identical over 8 bases. Germline V gene lookup returns CDR1 MGHRA and CDR2 YSYEKL. The CDR3 spans 17 residues. V lost 2 bases and J lost 0; bases outside the gene matches: 7. The CDR3 here is CASSQYRASGSTDTQYF. The DNA for the CDR3 is TGCGCCAGCAGCCAATATCGGGCTAGCGGGAGCACAGATACGCAGTATTTT.

This chain uses TRBV20-1 with TRBJ2-7; TRBD2 is a possible D gene (6 bases). Per germline, CDR1 DFQATT and CDR2 SNEGSKA (reference sequence). V lost 6 bases and J lost 2, with 17 bases in between. CDR3 length: 14 residues. The CDR3 is CSADRDSSTYEQYF. The DNA for the CDR3 is TGCAGTGCGGACCGGGACTCATCCACCTACGAGCAGTACTTC.

Concerning this clonotype itself: Since the CDR3 does not end with the conserved phenylalanine or tryptophan, this likely comes from a read error. It is unclear where the CDR3 begins or ends on the DNA, so no DNA is shown, and the CDR3 is as TCRdb lists it. The CDR3 loop reads CVSSLTSIIDEQLL. This rearrangement joins TRBV11-3 to TRBJ2-1; the D call TRBD2 from the table was never checked on the DNA. The CDR3 is 14 amino acids in total, end residues counted. Germline V lookup: CDR1 SGHNT, CDR2 YENEEA.

The chain recombines TRBV29-1 with TRBJ2-1, with 8 nucleotides matching TRBD2. The V segment lost 2 bases and the J segment 8 bases; nucleotides outside the gene matches: 14. Germline CDR1 and CDR2: SQVTM and ANQGSEA. The CDR3 is 16 residues long. The DNA for the CDR3 is TGCAGCGTTGAATTCGGGTGCGGGAGGATTACCGATGAGCAGTTCTTC. This gives the protein CSVEFGCGRITDEQFF.

This clonotype has only one observation. The conserved phenylalanine or tryptophan is not found at the CDR3 terminus, so this likely reflects a read error. This chain connects TRBV6-1 to TRBJ1-5, with D tentatively TRBD1 (6 bases). V lost 7 bases and J lost 4, with 20 bases in between. The CDR3 runs 16 residues. Germline lookup yields CDR1 MNHNS and CDR2 SASEGT. The DNA of the CDR3 is TGTGCCAGCATTCCTCAGGGGCTGACCCTAAATCAGCCCCAGCATTCT. Its protein product is CASIPQGLTLNQPQHS.

This clonotype was found many times. The chain links TRBV12-3 or TRBV12-4 to TRBJ2-1; the D is unclear. The CDR3 runs 15 residues. V was clipped by 5 bases and J by 10 bases, with 21 bases between them. CDR3: CASSKGTLLWEEQFF. The CDR3 nucleotides are TGTGCCAGCAGTAAGGGTACTTTACTTTGGGAAGAGCAGTTCTTC.

As for this clonotype: A junction boundary mismatches the germline segment, possibly from a read error. The chain employs TRBV6-2 or TRBV6-3 and TRBJ2-5, with 8 bases lining up with TRBD2. The CDR3 runs 15 residues. The germline CDR1 and CDR2 sequences are MNHEY and SVGEGT. The CDR3 sequence: CGSSPLLAGGETQYF. The DNA for the CDR3 is TGTGGCAGCAGCCCCTTGCTAGCGGGCGGAGAGACCCAGTACTTC.